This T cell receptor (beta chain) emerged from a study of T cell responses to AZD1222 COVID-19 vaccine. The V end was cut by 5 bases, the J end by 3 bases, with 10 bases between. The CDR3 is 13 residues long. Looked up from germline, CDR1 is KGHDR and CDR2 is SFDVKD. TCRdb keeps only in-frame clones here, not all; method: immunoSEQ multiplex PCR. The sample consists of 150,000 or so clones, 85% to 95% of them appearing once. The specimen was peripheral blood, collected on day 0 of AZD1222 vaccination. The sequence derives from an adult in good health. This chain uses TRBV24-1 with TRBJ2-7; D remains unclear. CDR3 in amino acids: CATSVDGYYEQYF. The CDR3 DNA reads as TGTGCCACCAGTGTTGACGGCTACTACGAGCAGTACTTC.